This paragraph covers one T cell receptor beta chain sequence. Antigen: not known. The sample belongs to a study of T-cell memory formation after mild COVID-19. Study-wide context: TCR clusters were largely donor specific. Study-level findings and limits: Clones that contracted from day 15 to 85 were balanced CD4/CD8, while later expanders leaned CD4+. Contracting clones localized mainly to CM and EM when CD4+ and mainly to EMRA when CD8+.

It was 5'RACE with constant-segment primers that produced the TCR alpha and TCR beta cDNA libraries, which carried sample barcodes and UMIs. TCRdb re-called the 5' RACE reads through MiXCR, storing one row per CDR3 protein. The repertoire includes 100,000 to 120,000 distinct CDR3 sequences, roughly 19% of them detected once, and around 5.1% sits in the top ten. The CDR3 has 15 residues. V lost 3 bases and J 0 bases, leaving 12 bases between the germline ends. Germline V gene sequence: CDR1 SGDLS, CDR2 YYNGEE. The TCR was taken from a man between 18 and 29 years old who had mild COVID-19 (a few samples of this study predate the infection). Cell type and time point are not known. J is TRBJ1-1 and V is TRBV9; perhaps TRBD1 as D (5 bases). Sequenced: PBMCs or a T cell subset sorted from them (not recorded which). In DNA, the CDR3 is TGTGCCAGCAGCGCAAGGGGCAGCATGAACACTGAAGCTTTCTTT. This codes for CASSARGSMNTEAFF.